This record looks at one T cell receptor beta chain sequence and its context. The antigen is undetermined. This sample stems from a study of untreated major depressive disorder. The protocol was immunoSEQ multiplex PCR, while the TCRdb copy is restricted to in-frame clones and leaves out a portion. The data contain approximately 20,000 clones, about 83% of them seen just once; the ten biggest clones take up about 0.8%. Regarding the study as a whole: Three preselected Vbeta families were the sole sequencing comparisons. TRBV05-01 (Vbeta 5.1) usage was higher in CD4+ T cells of depressed patients than controls.

Looked up from germline, CDR1 is MDHEN and CDR2 is SYDVKM. The germline V and J ends were trimmed by 6 bases and 7 bases, with 21 bases remaining between them. The CDR3 contains 15 residues. The source material was CD4+ T cells from PBMCs. V and J are TRBV28 and TRBJ1-2; possible D gene TRBD1, 5 bases. The clonotype was recovered from a woman aged 30 to 39 in good health. In nucleotides, the CDR3 is TGTGCCAGCAGCTTAAACCACGTCGGACAAGGTGGCTACACCTTC. Its protein product is CASSLNHVGQGGYTF.